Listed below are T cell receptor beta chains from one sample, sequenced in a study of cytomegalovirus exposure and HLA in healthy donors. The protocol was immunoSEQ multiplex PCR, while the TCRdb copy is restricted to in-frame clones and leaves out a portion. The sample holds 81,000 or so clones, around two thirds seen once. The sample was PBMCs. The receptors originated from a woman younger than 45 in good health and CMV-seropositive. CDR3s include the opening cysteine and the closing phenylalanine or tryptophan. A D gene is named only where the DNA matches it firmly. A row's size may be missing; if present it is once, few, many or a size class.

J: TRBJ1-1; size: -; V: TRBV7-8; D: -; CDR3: CASSKRGGDTEAFF; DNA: TGTGCCAGCAGCAAACGAGGGGGGGACACTGAAGCTTTCTTT
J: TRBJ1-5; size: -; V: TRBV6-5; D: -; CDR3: CASSTGVRQPQHF; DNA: TGTGCCAGCAGTACGGGGGTTCGGCAGCCCCAGCATTTT
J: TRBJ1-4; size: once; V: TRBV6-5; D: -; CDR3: CASRLTGMTNEKLFF; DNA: TGTGCCAGCAGGCTAACAGGGATGACTAATGAAAAACTGTTTTTT
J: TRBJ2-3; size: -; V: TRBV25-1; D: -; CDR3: CASTYTVGGPEGDTQYF; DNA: TGTGCCAGCACATACACTGTCGGAGGCCCCGAGGGAGATACGCAGTATTTT
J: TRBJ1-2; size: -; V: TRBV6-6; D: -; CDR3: CASIRRGVYGYTF; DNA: TGTGCCAGCATCCGCCGGGGGGTATATGGCTACACCTTC
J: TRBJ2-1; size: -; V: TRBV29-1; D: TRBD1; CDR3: CSALRATGVLSYNEQFF; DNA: TGCAGCGCCCTTAGAGCCACAGGGGTGCTGTCCTACAATGAGCAGTTCTTC
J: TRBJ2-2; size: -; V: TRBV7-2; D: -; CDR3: CASSLEQYAGELFF; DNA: TGTGCCAGCAGCTTAGAACAGTACGCCGGGGAGCTGTTTTTT
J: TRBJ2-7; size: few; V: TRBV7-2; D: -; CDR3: CASSFSYEQYF; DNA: TGTGCCAGCAGTTTCTCTTACGAGCAGTACTTC
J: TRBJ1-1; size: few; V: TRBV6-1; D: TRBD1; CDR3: CASSPPTGKNEAFF; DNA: TGTGCCAGCAGTCCACCGACAGGGAAGAATGAAGCTTTCTTT
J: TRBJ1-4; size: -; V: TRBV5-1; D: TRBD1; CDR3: CASSSNLGQASNEKLFF; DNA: TGCGCCAGCAGCTCGAACCTTGGACAGGCGAGCAATGAAAAACTGTTTTTT
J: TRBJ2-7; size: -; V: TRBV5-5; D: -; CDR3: CASSLRQGTYEQYF; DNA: TGTGCCAGCAGCTTGCGGCAGGGTACCTACGAGCAGTACTTC
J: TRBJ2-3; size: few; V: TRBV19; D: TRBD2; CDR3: CASSLLAGDTQYF; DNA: TGTGCCAGTAGTCTCCTAGCGGGAGATACGCAGTATTTT
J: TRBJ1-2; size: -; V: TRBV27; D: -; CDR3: CASTNLGAAGGNGYTF; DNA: TGTGCCAGCACTAATCTCGGGGCAGCTGGGGGGAATGGCTACACCTTC
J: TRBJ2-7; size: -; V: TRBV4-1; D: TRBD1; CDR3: CASSQPGQSYYEQYF; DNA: TGCGCCAGCAGCCAGCCGGGACAGAGCTACTACGAGCAGTACTTC
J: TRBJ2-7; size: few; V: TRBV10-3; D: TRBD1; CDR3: CATRLGQATYEQYF; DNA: TGTGCCACCAGACTCGGACAGGCGACCTACGAGCAGTACTTC
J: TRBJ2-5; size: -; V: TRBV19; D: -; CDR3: CASRGGATGETQYF; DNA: TGTGCCAGTAGAGGGGGGGCTACGGGAGAGACCCAGTACTTC
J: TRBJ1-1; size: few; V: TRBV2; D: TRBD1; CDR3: CASSGQGTNTEAFF; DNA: TGTGCCAGCAGCGGACAGGGGACGAACACTGAAGCTTTCTTT
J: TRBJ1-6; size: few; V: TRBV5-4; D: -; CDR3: CASSYDTASNSPLHF; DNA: TGTGCCAGCAGCTATGACACAGCCTCTAATTCACCCCTCCACTTT
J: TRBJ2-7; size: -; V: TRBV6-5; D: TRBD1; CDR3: CASSYSGTASYEQYF; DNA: TGTGCCAGCAGTTACTCCGGGACAGCCTCCTACGAGCAGTACTTC
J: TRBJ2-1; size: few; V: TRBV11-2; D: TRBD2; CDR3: CASYGTSSDEQFF; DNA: TGTGCCAGTTACGGGACTAGCAGCGATGAGCAGTTCTTC
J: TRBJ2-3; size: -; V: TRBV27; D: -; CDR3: CASSLQGIGTDTQYF; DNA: TGTGCCAGCAGTTTACAGGGGATTGGCACAGATACGCAGTATTTT
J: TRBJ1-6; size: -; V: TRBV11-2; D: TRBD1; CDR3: CASSPRTGSSPLHF; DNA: TGTGCCAGCAGCCCCCGGACAGGGAGTTCACCCCTCCACTTT
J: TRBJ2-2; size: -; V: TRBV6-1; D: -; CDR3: CASWQGYTGELFF; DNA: TGTGCCAGCTGGCAGGGGTACACCGGGGAGCTGTTTTTT
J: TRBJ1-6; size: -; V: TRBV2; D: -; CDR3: CASRDWFNSPLHF; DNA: TGTGCCAGCCGGGACTGGTTTAATTCACCCCTCCACTTT
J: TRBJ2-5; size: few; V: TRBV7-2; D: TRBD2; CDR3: CASSLAFLAGGTQYF; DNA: TGTGCCAGCAGCTTAGCTTTCCTAGCGGGGGGGACCCAGTACTTC
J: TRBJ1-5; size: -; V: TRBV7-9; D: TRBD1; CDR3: CASSQTGVQPQHF; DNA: TGTGCCAGCAGCCAGACAGGGGTTCAGCCCCAGCATTTT
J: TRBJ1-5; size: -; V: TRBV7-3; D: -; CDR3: CASRCLSQHF; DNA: TGTGCCAGCAGATGTCTTTCCCAGCATTTT
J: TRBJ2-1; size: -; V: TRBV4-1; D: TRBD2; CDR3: CASSRERGDYNEQLF; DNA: TGCGCCAGCAGCCGTGAACGGGGGGACTACAATGAGCAGCTCTTC
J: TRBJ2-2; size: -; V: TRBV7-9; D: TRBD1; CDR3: CASSSRTGVGDTGELFF; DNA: TGTGCCAGCAGCTCAAGGACAGGGGTTGGGGACACCGGGGAGCTGTTTTTT
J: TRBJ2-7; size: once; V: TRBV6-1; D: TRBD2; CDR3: CASSSGGNAYEQYF; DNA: TGTGCCAGCAGCAGCGGGGGGAACGCCTACGAGCAGTACTTC
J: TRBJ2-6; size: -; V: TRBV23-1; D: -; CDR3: CASSQSRDNLSGANVLTF; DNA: TGCGCCAGCAGTCAATCTAGGGACAACCTCTCTGGGGCCAACGTCCTGACTTTC
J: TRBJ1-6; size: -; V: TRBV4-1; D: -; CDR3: CASSQDWQGTQYNSPLHF; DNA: TGCGCCAGCAGCCAAGACTGGCAGGGGACGCAATATAATTCACCCCTCCACTTT
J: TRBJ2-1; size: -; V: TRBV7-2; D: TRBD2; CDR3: CASSLLGGTRYEQFF; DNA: TGTGCCAGCAGCTTACTCGGGGGGACTAGATATGAGCAGTTCTTC
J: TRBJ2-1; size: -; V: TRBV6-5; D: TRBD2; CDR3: CASTPGAGGVDEQFF; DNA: TGTGCCAGCACGCCCGGTGCGGGGGGAGTGGATGAGCAGTTCTTC
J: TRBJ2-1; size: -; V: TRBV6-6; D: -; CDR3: CASSERGKEQFF; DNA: TGTGCCAGCAGTGAGAGGGGGAAGGAGCAGTTCTTC
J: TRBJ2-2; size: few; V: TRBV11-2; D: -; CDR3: CASRRAGGAADTGELFF; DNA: TGTGCCAGTAGGCGGGCTGGCGGCGCGGCGGACACCGGGGAGCTGTTTTTT
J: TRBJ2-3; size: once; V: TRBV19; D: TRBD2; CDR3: CASSMAGGSTDTQYF; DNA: TGTGCCAGTAGTATGGCGGGGGGCAGCACAGATACGCAGTATTTT
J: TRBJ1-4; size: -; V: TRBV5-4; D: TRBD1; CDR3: CASSRQGAGEKLFF; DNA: TGTGCCAGCAGCCGACAGGGGGCAGGGGAAAAACTGTTTTTT
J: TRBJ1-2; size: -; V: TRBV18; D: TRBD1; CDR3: CASTPTTGLYGYTF; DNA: TGTGCCAGCACTCCAACGACAGGGCTCTATGGCTACACCTTC
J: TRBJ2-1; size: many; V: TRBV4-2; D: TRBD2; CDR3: CASSRPLAGAGEQFF; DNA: TGTGCCAGCAGCCGCCCACTAGCGGGGGCGGGTGAGCAGTTCTTC
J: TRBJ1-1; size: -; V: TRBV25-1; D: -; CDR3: CASSELAQNTEAFF; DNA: TGTGCCAGCAGTGAATTAGCCCAGAACACTGAAGCTTTCTTT
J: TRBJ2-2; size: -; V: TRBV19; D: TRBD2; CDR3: CASSSGGRLVRGTGELFF; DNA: TGTGCCAGTAGTAGCGGGGGTCGTCTGGTCCGAGGAACCGGGGAGCTGTTTTTT
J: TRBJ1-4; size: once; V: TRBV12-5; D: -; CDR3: CASGLGTENEKLFF; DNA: TGTGCTAGTGGTTTGGGGACAGAGAATGAAAAACTGTTTTTT
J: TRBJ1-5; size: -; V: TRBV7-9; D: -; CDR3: CASSFQNQPQHF; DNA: TGTGCCAGCAGCTTCCAAAATCAGCCCCAGCATTTT
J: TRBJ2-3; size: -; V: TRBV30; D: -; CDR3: CAGLALRTDTQYF; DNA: TGTGCCGGATTAGCGTTACGCACAGATACGCAGTATTTT